This TCR beta chain emerged from a study of blood T cell repertoires in COVID-19. Across the study: There were acute and convalescent COVID-19 samples, and they came from the United States, Italy and Spain. PBMCs, B-cell-depleted T cells, or T cells provided the cDNA or gDNA that made up the material.

The table came from immunoSEQ multiplex PCR; TCRdb's copy has only in-frame clones and leaves some out. The sample consists of about 220,000 clones, about four fifths of them appearing once. The CDR3 has 17 residues. CDR1 and CDR2 (germline): SGHTA, FQGTGA. V lost 5 bases and J 0 bases, leaving 18 bases between the germline ends. The sequence derives from a woman aged 40 to 55 with acute COVID-19. This sequence joins TRBV7-3 and TRBJ2-3, with D unresolved. The sample taken for sequencing was PBMCs or T cells enriched from blood (not recorded which). CDR3 sequence: CASSPSPRIPSTDTQYF. In nucleotides, the CDR3 is TGTGCCAGCAGCCCTTCCCCGCGCATTCCTAGCACAGATACGCAGTATTTT.